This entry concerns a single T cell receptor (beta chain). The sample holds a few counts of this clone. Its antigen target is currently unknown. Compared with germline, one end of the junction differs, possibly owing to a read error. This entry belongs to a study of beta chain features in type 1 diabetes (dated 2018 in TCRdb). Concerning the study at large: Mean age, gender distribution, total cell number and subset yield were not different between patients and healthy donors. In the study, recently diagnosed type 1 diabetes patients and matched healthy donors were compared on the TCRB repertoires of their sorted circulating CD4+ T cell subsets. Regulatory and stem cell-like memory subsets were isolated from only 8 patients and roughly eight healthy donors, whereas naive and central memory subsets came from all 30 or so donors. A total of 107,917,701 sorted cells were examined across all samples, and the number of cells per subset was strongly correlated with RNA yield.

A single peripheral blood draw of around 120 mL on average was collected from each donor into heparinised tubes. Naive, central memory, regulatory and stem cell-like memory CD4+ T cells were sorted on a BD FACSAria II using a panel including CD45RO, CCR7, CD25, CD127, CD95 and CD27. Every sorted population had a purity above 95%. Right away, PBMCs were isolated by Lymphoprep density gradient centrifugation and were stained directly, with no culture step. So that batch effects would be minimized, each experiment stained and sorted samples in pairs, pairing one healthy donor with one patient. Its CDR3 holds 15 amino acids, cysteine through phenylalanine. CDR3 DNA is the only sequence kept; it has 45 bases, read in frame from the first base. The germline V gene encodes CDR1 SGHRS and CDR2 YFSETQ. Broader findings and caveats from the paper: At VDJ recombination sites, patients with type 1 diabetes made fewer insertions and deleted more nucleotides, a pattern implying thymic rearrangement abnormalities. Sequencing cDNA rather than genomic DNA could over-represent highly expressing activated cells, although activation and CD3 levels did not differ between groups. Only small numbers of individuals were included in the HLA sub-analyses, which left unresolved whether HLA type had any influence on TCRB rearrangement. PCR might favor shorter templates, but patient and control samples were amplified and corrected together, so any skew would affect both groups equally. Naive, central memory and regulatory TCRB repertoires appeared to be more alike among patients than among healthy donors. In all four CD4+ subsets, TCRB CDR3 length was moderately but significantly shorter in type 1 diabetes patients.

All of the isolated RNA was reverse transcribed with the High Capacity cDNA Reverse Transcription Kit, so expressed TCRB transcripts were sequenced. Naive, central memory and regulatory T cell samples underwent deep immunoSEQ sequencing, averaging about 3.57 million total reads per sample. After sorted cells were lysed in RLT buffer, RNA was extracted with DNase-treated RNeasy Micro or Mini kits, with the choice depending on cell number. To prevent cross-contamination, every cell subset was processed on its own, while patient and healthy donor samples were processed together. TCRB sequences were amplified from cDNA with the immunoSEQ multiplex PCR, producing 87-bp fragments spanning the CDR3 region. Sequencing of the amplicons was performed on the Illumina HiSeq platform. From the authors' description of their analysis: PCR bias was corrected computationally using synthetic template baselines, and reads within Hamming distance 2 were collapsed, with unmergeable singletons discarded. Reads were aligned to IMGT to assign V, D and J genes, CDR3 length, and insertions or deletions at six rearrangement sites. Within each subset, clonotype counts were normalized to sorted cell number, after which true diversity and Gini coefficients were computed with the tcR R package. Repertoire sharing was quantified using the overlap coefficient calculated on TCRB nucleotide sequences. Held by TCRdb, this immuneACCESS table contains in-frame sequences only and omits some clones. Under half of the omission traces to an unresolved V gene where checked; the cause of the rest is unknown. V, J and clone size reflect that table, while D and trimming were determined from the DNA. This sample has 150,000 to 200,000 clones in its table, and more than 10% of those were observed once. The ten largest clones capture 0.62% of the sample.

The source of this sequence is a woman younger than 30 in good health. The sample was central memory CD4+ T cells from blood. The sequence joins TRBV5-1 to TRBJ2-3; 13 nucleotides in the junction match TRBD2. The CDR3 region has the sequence CASRLGLAGPDTQYF. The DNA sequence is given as TGCGCCAGCAGGTTGGGACTAGCGGGGCCGGATACGCAGTATTTT. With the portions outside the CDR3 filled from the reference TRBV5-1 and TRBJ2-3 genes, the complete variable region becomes KAGVTQTPRYLIKTRGQQVTLSCSPISGHRSVSWYQQTPGQGLQFLFEYFSETQRNKGNFPGRFSGRQFSNSRSEMNVSTLELGDSALYLCASRLGLAGPDTQYFGPGTRLTVL.